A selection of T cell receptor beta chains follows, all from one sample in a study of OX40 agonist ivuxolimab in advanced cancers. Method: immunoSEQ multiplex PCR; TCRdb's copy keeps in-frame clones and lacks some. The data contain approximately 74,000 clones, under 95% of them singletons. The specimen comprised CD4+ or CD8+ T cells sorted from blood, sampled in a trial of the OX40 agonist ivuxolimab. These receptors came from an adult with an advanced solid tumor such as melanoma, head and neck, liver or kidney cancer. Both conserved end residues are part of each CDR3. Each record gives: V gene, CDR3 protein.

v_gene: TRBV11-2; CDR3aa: CASSLDFLGRQANTEAFF
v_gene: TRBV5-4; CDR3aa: CASSPVGGEYTEAFF
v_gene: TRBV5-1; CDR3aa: CASSVTSGETYEQYF
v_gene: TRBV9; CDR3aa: CASSVAVNSRDGRNEQFF
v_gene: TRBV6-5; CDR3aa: CASSYGRSYGYTF
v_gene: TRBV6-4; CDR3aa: CASSEEPTRYNEQFF
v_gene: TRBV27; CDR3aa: CASSLGPGGPEAFF
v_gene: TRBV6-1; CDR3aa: CASSEPGETLQETQYF
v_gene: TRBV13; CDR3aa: CASSLAAAVSF
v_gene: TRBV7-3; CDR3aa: CASSPGTGIEQFF